This passage covers 9 T cell receptor beta chains from one sample sequenced in a study of blood T cell repertoires in COVID-19 (dated by TCRdb to the early 2020s). The library was produced with the immunoSEQ multiplex PCR assay. As stored in TCRdb, this immuneACCESS dataset retains in-frame rearrangements with V and J assigned. A fraction of the clones does not appear; measured against another copy, unresolved V genes explain less than half of the discrepancy, and the remainder lacks a known reason. The sample includes more than 200,000 clones, with over 75% observed a single time. The ten largest clones add up to 6.5% to 9% of the sample. What was sequenced was PBMCs or T cells enriched from blood (not recorded which). Source of these receptors: a woman in her thirties or forties with acute COVID-19.

The sample holds a few counts of this clone. The chain uses TRBV15 and TRBJ2-1, with TRBD2 matching 10 bases. Per the germline V gene, CDR1 is LNHNV and CDR2 is YYDKDF (reference sequence). The V gene end was trimmed by 2 bases and the J gene end by 3 bases; junction bases not matched to a gene: 4. The CDR3 is 16 residues long. DNA of the CDR3: TGTGCCACCAGCAGATTAGCGGGAGGTGGCTACAATGAGCAGTTCTTC. It is translated as CATSRLAGGGYNEQFF.

V usage is TRBV2 and J usage is TRBJ1-5, with 10 bases lining up with TRBD1. The V gene's germline CDR1 is SNHLY and CDR2 FYNNEI. V was pared by 6 bases and J by 4 bases, with 3 bases of the junction left unmatched. The CDR3 has 14 amino acids. CDR3 bases: TGTGCCAGCAGCTGGGGACAGGGGAATCAGCCCCAGCATTTT. Encoded protein: CASSWGQGNQPQHF.

The chain combines TRBV27 with TRBJ1-1; TRBD1 might be the D (5 bases). This CDR3 contains 13 residues. In germline, CDR1 is MNHEY, CDR2 SMNVEV (reference sequence). V lost 5 bases, J lost 1 base, and 8 bases lay in between. This CDR3 reads CASSGDRNTEAFF. DNA for the CDR3: TGTGCCAGCAGTGGCGACAGGAACACTGAAGCTTTCTTT.

This clone has just a few counts. The same CDR3 is also encoded by other DNA sequences in this sample. The chain has TRBV7-9 and TRBJ1-5; D is uncertain. Trimming stripped 7 bases from V and 2 bases from J, with 9 bases between. Germline V CDR1 and CDR2: SEHNR, FQNEAQ (reference sequence). The CDR3 is 13 amino acids. The CDR3 here is CASTREGNQPQHF. CDR3 DNA: TGTGCCAGCACCCGGGAGGGCAATCAGCCCCAGCATTTT.

The table lists this clone with a few counts. CDR3 amino acids: CASSPTTGLAGANTGELFF. The CDR3 DNA reads TGTGCCAGCTCACCCACGACGGGACTAGCGGGGGCGAACACCGGGGAGCTGTTTTTT. The chain joins TRBV18 to TRBJ2-2; 14 nucleotides align to TRBD2. J was trimmed by 0 bases and V by 3 bases; bases with no gene match: 6. The CDR3 runs 19 residues. Germline loops: CDR1 KGHSH, CDR2 LQKENI.

The chain carries TRBV5-1 and TRBJ1-1; D gene unclear. V gave up 0 bases and J gave up 2 bases, with 8 bases separating them. The CDR3 contains 14 residues. From germline, CDR1 is SGHRS and CDR2 YFSETQ. The CDR3 nucleotides read TGCGCCAGCAGCTTGGAAGGGAGCAACACTGAAGCTTTCTTT. The encoded protein is CASSLEGSNTEAFF.

Only a few counts were recorded for this clone. The chain links TRBV14 to TRBJ2-3, with 7 bases fitting TRBD1. The CDR3 runs 17 residues. The ends lost 4 bases at V and 0 bases at J; junction bases unmatched: 10. Germline V gene sequence: CDR1 SGHDN, CDR2 FVKESK. The CDR3 DNA sequence: TGTGCCAGCAGCCCTCAGACAGGGATGATCAGCACAGATACGCAGTATTTT. This sequence encodes CASSPQTGMISTDTQYF.

The chain is built from TRBV5-1 and TRBJ1-6; 8 bases line up with TRBD1. This CDR3 contains 15 residues. The junction had 8 bases not matched to a gene; V was cut back by 4 bases and J by 8 bases. The germline gives CDR1 SGHRS, CDR2 YFSETQ. The CDR3 protein is CASSLGQGGDSPLHF. The CDR3 bases are TGCGCCAGCAGCCTAGGACAGGGTGGGGATTCACCCCTCCACTTT.

The chain carries TRBV6-2 or TRBV6-3 and TRBJ1-1; no reliable D call. V lost 2 bases to trimming and J lost 2 bases, with 3 bases between them. This CDR3 is built from 12 residues. Germline V gene sequence: CDR1 MNHEY, CDR2 SVGEGT. CDR3 in amino acids: CASSYPNTEAFF. CDR3 nucleotides: TGTGCCAGCAGTTACCCTAACACTGAAGCTTTCTTT.